These T cell receptor beta chains were read from a single sample in a study of CD8 T cells in Susac syndrome. TCRdb processed the immunoSEQ multiplex PCR reads anew with MiXCR; each CDR3 protein has one entry. The sample holds fewer than 350,000 distinct CDR3 sequences, roughly 85% seen once. Sequenced sample: CD8+ T cells from PBMCs. The source is a human donor with multiple sclerosis. Both conserved end residues are part of each CDR3. Each record gives: CDR3 DNA, CDR3 protein, clone size, V gene, D gene, J gene. D genes are given only for firm matches. Clone size is stated in some rows and not others, as once, few, many or a class when expanded.

CDR3nt: TGCGCCAGCAGCTCCCTAGCGGGATCCGTCCTCGATGAGCAGTTCTTC
CDR3aa: CASSSLAGSVLDEQFF
abundance: -
v_gene: TRBV5-1
d_gene: TRBD2
j_gene: TRBJ2-1

CDR3nt: TGTGCCAGCAGGGTTCTTGGTTCGACTGACGAGCAGTACTTC
CDR3aa: CASRVLGSTDEQYF
abundance: -
v_gene: TRBV27
d_gene: -
j_gene: TRBJ2-7

CDR3nt: TGTGCCAGCAACCCCGCCCCGGACGGCTACGAGCAGTACTTC
CDR3aa: CASNPAPDGYEQYF
abundance: -
v_gene: TRBV28
d_gene: -
j_gene: TRBJ2-7

CDR3nt: TGTGCCAGCAGATCAGGTGTTAATCAGCCCCAGCATTTT
CDR3aa: CASRSGVNQPQHF
abundance: -
v_gene: TRBV6-5
d_gene: -
j_gene: TRBJ1-5

CDR3nt: TGTGCCAGCAGCCAAGGAGGGGGTTCGGTGGACACTGAAGCTTTCTTT
CDR3aa: CASSQGGGSVDTEAFF
abundance: -
v_gene: TRBV14
d_gene: -
j_gene: TRBJ1-1

CDR3nt: TGTGCCAGCAGCTTGGGGGACCCGACCGCAGCTTTCTTT
CDR3aa: CASSLGDPTAAFF
abundance: -
v_gene: TRBV5-5
d_gene: -
j_gene: TRBJ1-1

CDR3nt: TGTGCCAGCACTCTTTTGGGAAGCAAAACTGAAGCTTTCTTT
CDR3aa: CASTLLGSKTEAFF
abundance: -
v_gene: TRBV28
d_gene: -
j_gene: TRBJ1-1

CDR3nt: TGCAGCGTTGGCGAGACCCGGGTGGCTTTCTTT
CDR3aa: CSVGETRVAFF
abundance: few
v_gene: TRBV29-1
d_gene: -
j_gene: TRBJ1-1

CDR3nt: TGTGCCAGCAGCTTAGGGACAGGGGGAGTAGGCTCCTATGGCTACACCTTC
CDR3aa: CASSLGTGGVGSYGYTF
abundance: -
v_gene: TRBV11-2
d_gene: TRBD1
j_gene: TRBJ1-2

CDR3nt: TGTGCCAGCAGCTTTGACCGAGCTAGCTACGAGCAGTACTTC
CDR3aa: CASSFDRASYEQYF
abundance: -
v_gene: TRBV11-2
d_gene: -
j_gene: TRBJ2-7

CDR3nt: TGTGCCAGCAGCGTAGGACGGAACACCGGGGAGCTGTTTTTT
CDR3aa: CASSVGRNTGELFF
abundance: -
v_gene: TRBV9
d_gene: -
j_gene: TRBJ2-2

CDR3nt: TGTGCCAGCAGCTGGACTAGCGGGAGGGCCGGGAAAGAGACCCAGTACTTC
CDR3aa: CASSWTSGRAGKETQYF
abundance: -
v_gene: TRBV6-1
d_gene: TRBD2
j_gene: TRBJ2-5

CDR3nt: TGTGCCTGGAGTGTACCCGCTAGCGGGATTGAGACCCAGTACTTC
CDR3aa: CAWSVPASGIETQYF
abundance: -
v_gene: TRBV30
d_gene: TRBD2
j_gene: TRBJ2-5

CDR3nt: TGTGCCAGCACCCCGACGACTATGGCGTCTCCCATTCAGTACTTC
CDR3aa: CASTPTTMASPIQYF
abundance: -
v_gene: TRBV2
d_gene: -
j_gene: TRBJ2-4

CDR3nt: TGTGCCAGTGGGACAGGGAATTCCTACGAGCAGTACTTC
CDR3aa: CASGTGNSYEQYF
abundance: once
v_gene: TRBV19
d_gene: TRBD1
j_gene: TRBJ2-7

CDR3nt: TGTGCCAGCATCGAAAACACCGGGGAGCTGTTTTTT
CDR3aa: CASIENTGELFF
abundance: -
v_gene: TRBV7-9
d_gene: -
j_gene: TRBJ2-2

CDR3nt: TGTGCCAGCACTCCGTTCGGGGCAGCCACCTATACCTACGAGCAGTACTTC
CDR3aa: CASTPFGAATYTYEQYF
abundance: -
v_gene: TRBV27
d_gene: -
j_gene: TRBJ2-7

CDR3nt: TGTGCCAGCAGCTTAGGGGTAGTTTTCAGCTCTCGCGAGCAGTACTTC
CDR3aa: CASSLGVVFSSREQYF
abundance: -
v_gene: TRBV7-2
d_gene: -
j_gene: TRBJ2-7

CDR3nt: TGTGCCAGCAGTTACGATTTTGGGGGAACCTACGAGCAGTACTTC
CDR3aa: CASSYDFGGTYEQYF
abundance: few
v_gene: TRBV6-5
d_gene: -
j_gene: TRBJ2-7

CDR3nt: TGTGCCAGCAGTTTATTCGGAGGAATCAATGAGCAGTTCTTC
CDR3aa: CASSLFGGINEQFF
abundance: -
v_gene: TRBV27
d_gene: -
j_gene: TRBJ2-1

CDR3nt: TGTGCCAGCAGTGAATCCGGTAGTAGCTGGCAGGGTAACCCCACAGATACGCAGTATTTT
CDR3aa: CASSESGSSWQGNPTDTQYF
abundance: -
v_gene: TRBV2
d_gene: -
j_gene: TRBJ2-3

CDR3nt: TGTGCCAGCAGCCCCACCCCGGGACTAGCGGGAGGGGACTCCTACAATGAGCAGTTCTTC
CDR3aa: CASSPTPGLAGGDSYNEQFF
abundance: -
v_gene: TRBV9
d_gene: TRBD2
j_gene: TRBJ2-1

CDR3nt: TGTGCCAGCAGCGACAGGGGGCGAACCTACGAGCAGTACTTC
CDR3aa: CASSDRGRTYEQYF
abundance: -
v_gene: TRBV2
d_gene: TRBD1
j_gene: TRBJ2-7